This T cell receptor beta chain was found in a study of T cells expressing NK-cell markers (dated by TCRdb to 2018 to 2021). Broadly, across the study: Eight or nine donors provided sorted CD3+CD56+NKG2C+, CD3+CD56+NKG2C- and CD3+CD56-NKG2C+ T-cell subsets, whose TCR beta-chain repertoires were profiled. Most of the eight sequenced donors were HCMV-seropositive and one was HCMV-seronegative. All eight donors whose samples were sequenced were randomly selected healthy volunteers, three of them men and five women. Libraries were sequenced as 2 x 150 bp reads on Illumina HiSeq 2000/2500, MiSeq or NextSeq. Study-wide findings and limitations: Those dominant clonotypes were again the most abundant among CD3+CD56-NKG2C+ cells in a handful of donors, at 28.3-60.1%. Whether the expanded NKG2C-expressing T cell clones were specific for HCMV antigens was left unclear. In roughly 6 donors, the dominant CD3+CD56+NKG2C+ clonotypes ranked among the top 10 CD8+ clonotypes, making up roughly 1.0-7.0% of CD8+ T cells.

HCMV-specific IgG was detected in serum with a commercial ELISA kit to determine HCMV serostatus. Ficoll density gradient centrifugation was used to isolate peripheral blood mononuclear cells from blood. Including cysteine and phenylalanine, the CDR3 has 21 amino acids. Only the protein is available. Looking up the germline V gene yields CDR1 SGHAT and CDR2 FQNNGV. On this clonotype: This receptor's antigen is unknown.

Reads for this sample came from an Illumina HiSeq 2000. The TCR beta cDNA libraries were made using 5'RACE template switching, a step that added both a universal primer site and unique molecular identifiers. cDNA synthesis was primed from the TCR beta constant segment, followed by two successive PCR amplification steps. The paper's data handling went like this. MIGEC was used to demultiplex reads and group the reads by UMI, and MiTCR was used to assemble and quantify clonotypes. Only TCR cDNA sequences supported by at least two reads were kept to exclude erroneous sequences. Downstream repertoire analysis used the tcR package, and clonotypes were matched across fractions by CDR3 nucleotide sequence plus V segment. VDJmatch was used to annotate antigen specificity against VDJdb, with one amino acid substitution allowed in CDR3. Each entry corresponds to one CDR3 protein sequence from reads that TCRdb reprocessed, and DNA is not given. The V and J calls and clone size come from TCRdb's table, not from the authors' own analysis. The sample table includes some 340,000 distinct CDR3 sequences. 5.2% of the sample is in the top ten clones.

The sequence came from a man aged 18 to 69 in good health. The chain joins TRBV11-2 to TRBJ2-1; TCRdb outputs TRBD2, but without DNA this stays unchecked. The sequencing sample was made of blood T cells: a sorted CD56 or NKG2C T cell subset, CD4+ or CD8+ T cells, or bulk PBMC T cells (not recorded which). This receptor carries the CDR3 CASSIYSRTSVLLSSYNEQFF.